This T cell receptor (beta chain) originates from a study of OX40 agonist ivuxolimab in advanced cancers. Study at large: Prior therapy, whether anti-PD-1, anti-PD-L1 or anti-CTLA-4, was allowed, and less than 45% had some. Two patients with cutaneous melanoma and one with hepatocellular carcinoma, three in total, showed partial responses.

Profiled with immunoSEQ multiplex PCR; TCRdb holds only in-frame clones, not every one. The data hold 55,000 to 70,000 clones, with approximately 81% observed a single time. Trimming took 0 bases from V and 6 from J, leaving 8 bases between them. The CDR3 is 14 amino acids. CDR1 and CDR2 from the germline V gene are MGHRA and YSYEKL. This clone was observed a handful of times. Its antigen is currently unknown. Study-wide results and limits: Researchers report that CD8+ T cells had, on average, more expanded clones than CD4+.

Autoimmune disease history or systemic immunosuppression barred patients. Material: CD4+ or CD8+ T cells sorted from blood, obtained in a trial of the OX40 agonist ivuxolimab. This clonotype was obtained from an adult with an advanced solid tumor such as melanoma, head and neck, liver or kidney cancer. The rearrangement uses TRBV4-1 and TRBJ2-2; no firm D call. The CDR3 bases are TGCGCCAGCAGCCAAGATAACGGATCCGGGGAGCTGTTTTTT. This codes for CASSQDNGSGELFF.